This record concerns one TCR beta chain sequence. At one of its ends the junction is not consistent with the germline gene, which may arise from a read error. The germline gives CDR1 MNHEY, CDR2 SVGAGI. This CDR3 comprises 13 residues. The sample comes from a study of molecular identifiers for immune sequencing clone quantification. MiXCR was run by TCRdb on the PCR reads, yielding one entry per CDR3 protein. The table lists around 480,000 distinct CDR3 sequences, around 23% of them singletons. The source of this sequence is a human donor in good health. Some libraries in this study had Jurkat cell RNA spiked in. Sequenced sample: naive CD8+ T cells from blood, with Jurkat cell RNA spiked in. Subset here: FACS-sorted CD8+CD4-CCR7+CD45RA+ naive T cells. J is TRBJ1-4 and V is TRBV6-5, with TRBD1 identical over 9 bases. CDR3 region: CANSLTGGEKLFF. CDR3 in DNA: TGTGCCAACAGTTTGACAGGGGGGGAAAAACTGTTTTTT.